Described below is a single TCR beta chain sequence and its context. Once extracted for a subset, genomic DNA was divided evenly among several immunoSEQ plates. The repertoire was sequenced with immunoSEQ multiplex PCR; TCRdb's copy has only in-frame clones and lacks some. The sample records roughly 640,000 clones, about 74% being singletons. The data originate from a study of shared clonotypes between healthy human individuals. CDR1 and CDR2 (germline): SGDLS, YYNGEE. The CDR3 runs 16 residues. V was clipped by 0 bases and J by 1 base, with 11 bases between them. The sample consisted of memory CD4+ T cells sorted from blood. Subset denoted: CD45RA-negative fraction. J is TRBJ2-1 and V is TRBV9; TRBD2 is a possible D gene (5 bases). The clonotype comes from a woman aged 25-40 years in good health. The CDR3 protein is CASSVALRDSYNEQFF. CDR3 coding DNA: TGTGCCAGCAGCGTAGCTCTCCGGGATTCCTACAATGAGCAGTTCTTC.